A selection of T cell receptor beta chains follows, all from one sample in a study of regulatory T cells in long-lasting Graves disease. From the multiplex PCR reads, TCRdb called clonotypes with MiXCR, one entry per CDR3 protein. The sample carries a few hundred thousand distinct CDR3 sequences, 22% recorded once. The sequenced sample was peripheral blood mononuclear cells (PBMCs), obtained when the disease was refractory, from a patient treated with antithyroid drugs. These receptors were obtained from a female donor with Graves disease. CDR3s include the opening cysteine and the closing phenylalanine or tryptophan. A D gene is named only where the DNA matches it firmly. Clone sizes are given selectively: once, few, many, or a class where the clone is expanded.

abundance | d_gene | j_gene | v_gene | len | CDR3aa | CDR3nt
. | TRBD1 | TRBJ2-5 | TRBV4-1 | 18 | CASSPPTAGQVARETQYF | TGCGCCAGCAGCCCGCCTACCGCTGGACAGGTTGCTCGGGAGACCCAGTACTTC
few | . | TRBJ2-2 | TRBV7-2 | 13 | CASSFQGSGELFF | TGTGCCAGCAGCTTTCAGGGTTCCGGGGAGCTGTTTTTT
many | . | TRBJ1-5 | TRBV24-1 | 14 | CATSDRGFDQPQHF | TGTGCCACCAGTGATAGAGGATTTGATCAGCCCCAGCATTTT
few | . | TRBJ1-6 | TRBV25-1 | 15 | CASRSTTGKLSPLHF | TGTGCCAGCAGATCGACGACAGGCAAGCTTTCACCCCTCCACTTT
many | . | TRBJ1-1 | TRBV12-3/TRBV12-4 | 13 | CASNQGGNTEAFF | TGTGCCAGCAACCAGGGAGGTAACACTGAAGCTTTCTTT
. | . | TRBJ2-2 | TRBV11-2 | 14 | CASSLALMTGELFF | TGTGCCAGCAGCTTAGCTTTAATGACCGGGGAGCTGTTTTTT
many | . | TRBJ1-2 | TRBV7-8 | 15 | CASSLGVGANYGYTF | TGTGCCAGCAGCTTAGGTGTAGGGGCTAACTATGGCTACACCTTC
. | TRBD1 | TRBJ2-7 | TRBV12-3/TRBV12-4 | 14 | CASKRQGITYEQYF | TGTGCCAGCAAACGACAGGGGATCACCTACGAGCAGTACTTC
. | TRBD2 | TRBJ2-3 | TRBV6-5 | 16 | CASSYPPSGRPDTQYF | TGTGCCAGCAGTTACCCCCCTAGCGGGAGGCCAGATACGCAGTATTTT
few | TRBD2 | TRBJ2-7 | TRBV6-4 | 13 | CASKGLAGGGQYF | TGTGCCAGCAAGGGGCTAGCGGGAGGAGGGCAGTACTTC
. | . | TRBJ1-5 | TRBV20-1 | 14 | CSASDGSPNQPQHF | TGCAGTGCTAGCGACGGGAGTCCCAATCAGCCCCAGCATTTT
many | TRBD1 | TRBJ1-2 | TRBV11-2 | 14 | CASSSGGTNYGYTF | TGTGCCAGCAGTTCAGGGGGAACTAACTATGGCTACACCTTC
few | . | TRBJ2-2 | TRBV20-1 | 12 | CSARDLTGELFF | TGCAGTGCTAGAGATTTGACCGGGGAGCTGTTTTTT
few | . | TRBJ1-6 | TRBV12-3/TRBV12-4 | 12 | CASSLLFSPFHF | TGTGCCAGCAGTTTGTTGTTTTCACCCTTCCACTTT
. | TRBD2 | TRBJ2-7 | TRBV27 | 15 | CASRGAGPSSYEQYF | TGTGCCAGCAGAGGAGCGGGGCCAAGCTCCTACGAGCAGTACTTC
few | TRBD1 | TRBJ2-7 | TRBV7-2 | 16 | CASSPGQGGFLDEQYF | TGTGCCAGCAGCCCCGGACAGGGTGGGTTTTTAGACGAGCAGTACTTC
few | . | TRBJ2-5 | TRBV28 | 17 | CASSLPDRTPIEETQYF | TGTGCCAGCAGTTTACCGGACCGTACACCTATCGAAGAGACCCAGTACTTC
few | . | TRBJ2-7 | TRBV19 | 13 | CASSRAATYEQYF | TGTGCCAGTAGTAGGGCAGCTACCTACGAGCAGTACTTC
few | . | TRBJ1-1 | TRBV12-3/TRBV12-4 | 14 | CASRIGHLNTEAFF | TGTGCCAGCAGGATAGGACACTTGAACACTGAAGCTTTCTTT
many | . | TRBJ1-2 | TRBV2 | 11 | CASSEWYGYTF | TGTGCCAGCAGTGAATGGTATGGCTACACCTTC
. | TRBD1 | TRBJ2-3 | TRBV12-3/TRBV12-4 | 18 | CASSLSMTGTGEDDTQYF | TGTGCCAGCAGTTTGTCCATGACCGGGACAGGGGAGGATGATACGCAGTATTTT
many | TRBD2 | TRBJ2-5 | TRBV3-1 | 15 | CASSKAASGQETQYF | TGTGCCAGCAGCAAAGCGGCTAGCGGCCAAGAGACCCAGTACTTC
many | . | TRBJ1-1 | TRBV10-3 | 14 | CAISDWQGMAEAFF | TGTGCCATCAGTGATTGGCAGGGGATGGCTGAAGCTTTCTTT